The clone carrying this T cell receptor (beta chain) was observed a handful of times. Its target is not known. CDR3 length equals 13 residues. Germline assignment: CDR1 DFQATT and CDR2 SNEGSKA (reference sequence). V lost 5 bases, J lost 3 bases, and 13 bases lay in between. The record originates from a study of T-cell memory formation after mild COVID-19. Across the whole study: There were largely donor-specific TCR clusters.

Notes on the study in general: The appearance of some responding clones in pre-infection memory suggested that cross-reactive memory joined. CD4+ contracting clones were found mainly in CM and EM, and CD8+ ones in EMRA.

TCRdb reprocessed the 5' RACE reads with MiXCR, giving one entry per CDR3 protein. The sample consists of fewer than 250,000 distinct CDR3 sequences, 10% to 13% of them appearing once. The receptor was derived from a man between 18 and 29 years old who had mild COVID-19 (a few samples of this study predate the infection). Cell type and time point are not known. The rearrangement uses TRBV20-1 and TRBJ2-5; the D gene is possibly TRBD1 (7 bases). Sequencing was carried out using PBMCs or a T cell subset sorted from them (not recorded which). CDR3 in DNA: TGCAGTGCTTGGGGACAGCGGGAAGAGACCCAGTACTTC. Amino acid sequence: CSAWGQREETQYF.